The rows below give T cell receptor beta chains drawn from one sample of a study of shared clonotypes between healthy human individuals. The table came from immunoSEQ multiplex PCR; TCRdb's copy has only in-frame clones and leaves some out. Here the sample spans more than 2 million clones, 85% to 95% being singletons. What was sequenced was naive CD4+ T cells sorted from blood. These receptors were collected from a man aged 18 to 29 in good health. Each CDR3 is given without its conserved first and last residue. The order of the fields is V gene, CDR3 protein.

TRBV5-1 ASRWQRGTDTQY
TRBV7-2 ASSLGGTAYNSPLH
TRBV19 ASSFGELGANVLT
TRBV12-5 ASGLVSGGYT
TRBV7-2 ASSSGGQSSYEQY
TRBV7-2 ASSLLDGGYNEQF
TRBV5-1 ASSRIGFGRGKGNSPLH
TRBV5-4 ASRRSGSTYNEQF
TRBV11-2 ASSLQAANEKLF
TRBV7-3 ASRTTGGAYEQY
TRBV25-1 ASSESDRGRELF
TRBV14 ASSPTSARYGYT
TRBV10-3 AISESAAGSTDTQY
TRBV6-6 ASSGGQTLQETQY
TRBV7-9 ASSPDGNQPQH
TRBV7-9 ASSWGQGDTEAF
TRBV5-1 ASSSGTYNSPLH
TRBV28 ASSLIVPGELF
TRBV13 ASSPGTSGGVTGELF
TRBV7-9 ASTYTGGLGETQY
TRBV5-1 ASSLLTGTPTDTQY
TRBV29-1 SVAGTAWEQY
TRBV27 ASSLNRVTDTQY
TRBV6-4 ASSLGGETGELF
TRBV18 ASSDRGIYGTNEKLF
TRBV5-1 ASSSTPGVVGYT
TRBV19 ASKVAIAAETQY
TRBV5-6 ASSLGVQPQH
TRBV6-5 ASRRGLAENIQY
TRBV27 ASSPPSRETQY
TRBV6-1 ASSDFARQLMAGYT
TRBV7-2 ASSLGGGGDYGYT
TRBV6-1 ASSAGRGDEKLF
TRBV6-6 ASGAGGPPEQY
TRBV7-2 ASSFQGFGTGELF
TRBV5-4 ASSSPGMGVYEQY
TRBV2 ASILGAGANVLT
TRBV10-3 AIRTSGGAETQY
TRBV5-5 ASSSSYSNQPQH
TRBV7-9 ASSQSTNQPQH
TRBV28 ASSLWNDEQY
TRBV9 ASSVVREAQALH
TRBV5-6 ASSLGLAGETQY
TRBV7-6 ASSLGLQGAAGANVLT
TRBV5-6 ASSLVKNTEAF
TRBV2 ASSYGQTYEQY
TRBV10-2 ASSERPYEQY
TRBV6-6 ASSYSSRRGNSPLH
TRBV6-1 ASSEAGGRGANYGYT
TRBV5-8 ASSPTTRREF
TRBV7-3 ASSLDRGFNGYT
TRBV10-2 ASTGTGGRMGGYT
TRBV5-1 ASSPSTGGAGFTDTQY
TRBV27 ASSPGQKGVYNQPQH
TRBV18 ASSPFGNTEAF
TRBV7-9 ASSPPGLANWNEQF
TRBV19 ASSIGRGYEQY
TRBV5-8 ASTEGRQANQPQH
TRBV10-3 AISPGQLNTEAF